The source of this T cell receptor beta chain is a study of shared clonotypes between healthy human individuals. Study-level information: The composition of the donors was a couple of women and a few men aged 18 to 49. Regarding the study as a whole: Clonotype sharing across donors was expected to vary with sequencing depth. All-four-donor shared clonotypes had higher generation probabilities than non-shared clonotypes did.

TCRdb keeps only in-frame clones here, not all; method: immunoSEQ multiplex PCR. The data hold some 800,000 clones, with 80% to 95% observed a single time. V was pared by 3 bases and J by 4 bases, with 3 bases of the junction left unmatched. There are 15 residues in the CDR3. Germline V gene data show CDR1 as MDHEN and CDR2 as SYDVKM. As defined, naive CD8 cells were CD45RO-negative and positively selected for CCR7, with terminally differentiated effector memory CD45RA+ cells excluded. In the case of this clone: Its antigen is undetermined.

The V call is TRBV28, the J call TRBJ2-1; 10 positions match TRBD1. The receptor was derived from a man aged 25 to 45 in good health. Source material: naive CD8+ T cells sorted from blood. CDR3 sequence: CASSFGTGEYNEQFF. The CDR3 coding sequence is TGTGCCAGCAGTTTTGGGACAGGGGAGTACAATGAGCAGTTCTTC.